These 20 T cell receptor beta chains were all obtained from the same sample, sequenced in a study of vaccination and CD4 T cells after COVID-19 (dated by TCRdb to 2021 to 2024). No cognate antigen is known for these TCRs. According to the study, the label for this sample's treatment or condition signals: roughly 11-day PBMC culture with coronavirus spike peptide pools or control peptides (ViraFEST assay). Library preparation employed PCR. For sequencing, an Illumina iSeq 100 was employed. At the Johns Hopkins FTIC core, DNA from the cultured CD4+ T cells underwent TCR sequencing with the Oncomine TCR Beta short-read assay. The public reads were run again by TCRdb, first through fastp at Q25 and then through MiXCR, and only productive beta chains were kept. Every entry covers one CDR3 protein and lists the most common genes and DNA from its rows. The sample data list about 13,000 distinct CDR3 sequences, and roughly 61% of these were observed just once. Together, the top ten hold roughly 12% of the sample.

The sequencing sample was made of CD4+ T cells from blood, cultured in vitro. All receptors come from a human donor who had recovered from COVID-19.

The J gene is TRBJ1-2, the V gene TRBV6-5; 7 bases are a match to TRBD1. Germline values: CDR1 MNHEY, CDR2 SVGAGI. V lost 4 bases and J lost 7; bases outside the gene matches: 15. The CDR3 length is 16 residues. The CDR3 loop reads CASSSGQRRGVLGYTF. Here the CDR3 DNA reads TGTGCCAGCAGTTCGGGACAGAGGAGAGGAGTTCTTGGCTACACCTTC.

The chain is built from TRBV20-1 and TRBJ2-7; D is possibly TRBD2 (6 bases). Germline V gene data show CDR1 as DFQATT and CDR2 as SNEGSKA (reference sequence). This CDR3 has 16 residues. Trimming removed 0 bases at V and 3 bases at J, with 18 bases between. CDR3 sequence: CSAREGGAGKSYEQYF. The CDR3 DNA reads as TGCAGTGCTAGAGAAGGCGGGGCAGGGAAGAGCTACGAGCAGTACTTC.

In this sample, this clonotype turned up a few times. V gene TRBV2 combines with J gene TRBJ1-5; D not certain. The V end lost 6 bases, the J end lost 4 bases, and 22 bases lay between the germline ends. This CDR3 has 17 residues. CDR1 is SNHLY and CDR2 is FYNNEI in the germline V gene. The CDR3 loop reads CASSRRELGIGNQPQHF. In nucleotides, the CDR3 is TGTGCCAGCAGCCGAAGGGAGTTGGGTATAGGAAATCAGCCCCAGCATTTT.

The V and J genes are TRBV10-3 and TRBJ1-2; 8 positions agree with TRBD1. This CDR3 spans 15 amino acids. V shed 5 bases, J shed 6 bases, and the junction held 11 bases outside the gene matches. Looked up from germline, CDR1 is ENHRY and CDR2 is SYGVKD. The CDR3 sequence is CAISHDDRGSNGYTF. The CDR3 nucleotides read TGTGCCATCAGTCACGACGACAGGGGATCGAATGGCTACACCTTC.

The DNA for the CDR3 is TGTGCCAGCAGCGTGGCGCTAGGAGCGGCCGGGGAGCTGTTTTTT. Its translation is CASSVALGAAGELFF. V and J are TRBV7-2 and TRBJ2-2; D is perhaps TRBD2 (5 bases). In germline, CDR1 is SGHTA, CDR2 FQGNSA. Deletions cut 5 bases from V and 6 bases from J, with 16 bases between. CDR3 length: 15 amino acids. Full variable domain (missing parts from reference TRBV7-2 and TRBJ2-2): GAGVSQSPSNKVTEKGKDVELRCDPISGHTALYWYRQSLGQGLEFLIYFQGNSAPDKSGLPSDRFSAERTGGSVSTLTIQRTQQEDSAVYLCASSVALGAAGELFFGEGSRLTVL.

The rearrangement joins TRBV28 to TRBJ2-5; 10 nucleotides match TRBD1. Germline-derived CDR1 and CDR2 are MDHEN and SYDVKM. Trimming removed 5 bases from V and 1 base from J; junction bases left unmatched: 7. This CDR3 is 16 amino acids long. CDR3 loop: CASSHGGTGVQETQYF. The CDR3, as DNA: TGTGCCAGCAGTCATGGGGGGACAGGGGTCCAAGAGACCCAGTACTTC.

This clonotype was recorded only once. The chain carries TRBV21-1 and TRBJ2-1; the DNA was not used to check the table's D call, TRBD1. TRBV21-1 is described as a pseudogene. The CDR3 covers 20 residues. The CDR3 sequence is CASSSWTASLGKRKDNEQFF. The DNA for the CDR3 is TGTGCCAGCAGCTCTTGGACAGCCTCCCTAGGGAAGCGGAAGGACAATGAGCAGTTCTTC.

In nucleotides, the CDR3 is TGTGCCAGCCGGGGCGAGGGGAACTATGGCTACACCTTC. Translation gives CASRGEGNYGYTF. The J gene is TRBJ1-2, the V gene TRBV2, with D possibly being TRBD1 (5 bases). This CDR3 contains 13 residues. Germline V gene sequence: CDR1 SNHLY, CDR2 FYNNEI. Trimming took off 8 bases at V and 2 bases at J, with 12 bases between the two ends.

The chain is built from TRBV6-2 or TRBV6-3 and TRBJ2-5, with a possible D match to TRBD1 (6 bases). Germline V gene sequence: CDR1 MNHEY, CDR2 SVGEGT. Deletions cut 0 bases from V and 5 bases from J, with 22 bases between. The CDR3 contains 18 residues. The CDR3 loop is CASSYSSVHRVGDETQYF. CDR3 bases: TGTGCCAGCAGTTACTCATCAGTTCACAGGGTCGGTGACGAGACCCAGTACTTC.

This clonotype was observed a few times. The CDR3 protein is CASSVGQLETQYF. For the CDR3, the DNA is TGTGCCAGCAGTGTTGGGCAGCTGGAGACCCAGTACTTC. This rearrangement joins TRBV6-1 to TRBJ2-5; D is undetermined. The CDR3 is 13 amino acids. V lost 4 bases, J lost 5 bases, and 11 bases lay in between. CDR1 is MNHNS and CDR2 is SASEGT in the germline V gene.

V gene TRBV30 combines with J gene TRBJ2-7; TRBD2 matches at 9 bases. V shed 0 bases and J 4 bases; nucleotides not matched to a gene: 1. The CDR3 consists of 13 residues. Germline-derived CDR1 and CDR2 are GTSNPN and SVGIG (reference sequence). The CDR3 region is CAWSVAGGYEQYF. CDR3 sequence (DNA): TGTGCCTGGAGTGTAGCGGGAGGTTACGAGCAGTACTTC.

V is TRBV7-2 and J is TRBJ2-1; 13 nucleotides align to TRBD2. V was pared by 0 bases and J by 7 bases, with 3 bases of the junction left unmatched. The germline CDR1 and CDR2 sequences are SGHTA and FQGNSA. CDR3 length equals 16 residues. DNA of the CDR3: TGTGCCAGCAGCTTAGCGACTAGCGGGAGGAAGAATGAGCAGTTCTTC. This encodes CASSLATSGRKNEQFF.

The chain uses TRBV28 and TRBJ2-3, with 7 bases fitting TRBD2. Germline lookup yields CDR1 MDHEN and CDR2 SYDVKM. V was pared by 3 bases and J by 9 bases, with 12 bases of the junction left unmatched. The CDR3 runs 15 residues. CDR3 coding DNA: TGTGCCAGCAGTTTCTGGGGGAGGGGCCAGAGGACGCAGTATTTT. Translation: CASSFWGRGQRTQYF.

This clonotype was detected only a few times. The chain is built from TRBV7-6 and TRBJ1-1; tentatively, D is TRBD1 (5 bases). This CDR3 has 15 amino acids. Germline V gene sequence: CDR1 SGHVS, CDR2 FNYEAQ. V was pared by 1 base and J by 1 base, with 10 bases between. CDR3 bases: TGTGCCAGCAGCTTAGAGGCAGGGACGAACACTGAAGCTTTCTTT. Its protein product is CASSLEAGTNTEAFF.

The rearrangement links TRBV10-3 to TRBJ2-7; possibly TRBD2 for D (5 bases). Per the germline V gene, CDR1 is ENHRY and CDR2 is SYGVKD. CDR3 length equals 14 residues. The V gene lost 7 bases and the J gene lost 3 bases, with 16 bases spanning the gap. CDR3 DNA sequence: TGTGCCATCACGAGGGAGTTTTTGAGCTACGAGCAGTACTTC. It codes for CAITREFLSYEQYF.

This clonotype appeared a single time. This chain uses TRBV7-6 with TRBJ1-6; D possibly corresponds to TRBD1 (6 bases). CDR3 length equals 14 residues. Between the trimmed V and J ends, which lost 5 bases and 6 bases, there was a span of 11 bases. Germline CDR1 reads SGHVS; CDR2 reads FNYEAQ. CDR3 coding DNA: TGTGCCAGCAGCCAACGGGGGCCTAATTCACCCCTCCACTTT. Encoded protein: CASSQRGPNSPLHF.

This chain links TRBV2 with TRBJ1-6, with D maybe TRBD1 (5 bases). The V gene's germline CDR1 is SNHLY and CDR2 FYNNEI. Trimming stripped 4 bases from V and 10 bases from J, with 8 bases between. The CDR3 runs 12 residues. CDR3 sequence: CASSGQNSPLHF. CDR3 DNA: TGTGCCAGCAGTGGACAGAACTCACCCCTCCACTTT.

This rearrangement joins TRBV7-8 to TRBJ1-6, with D possibly being TRBD1 (5 bases). The CDR3 totals 13 residues. Germline CDR1 is SGHVS and CDR2 is FQNEAQ. Trimming shortened V by 5 bases and J by 9 bases, and 11 bases separated the two germline ends. The CDR3 DNA reads as TGTGCCAGCAGCCCCGTCGGGGGTTCACCCCTCCACTTT. This codes for CASSPVGGSPLHF.

This chain joins TRBV6-1 and TRBJ1-1, with D perhaps matching TRBD1 (6 bases). The CDR3 has 16 residues. Germline CDR1 MNHNS, CDR2 SASEGT. Between the trimmed V and J ends, which lost 8 bases and 2 bases, there was a span of 21 bases. The CDR3 region has the DNA TGTGCCAGCCTCCCAGGGGCTGGGGACTTAAACACTGAAGCTTTCTTT. This gives the protein CASLPGAGDLNTEAFF.

This clonotype appeared a few times. This sequence joins TRBV6-2 or TRBV6-3 and TRBJ2-1; D ambiguous. V was trimmed by 2 bases and J by 0 bases, leaving 5 bases between them. Germline V gene data show CDR1 as MNHEY and CDR2 as SVGEGT. The CDR3 has 14 amino acids. The CDR3 nucleotides are TGTGCCAGCAGTTACAGCAGCTCCTACAATGAGCAGTTCTTC. This translates into CASSYSSSYNEQFF.